This T cell receptor beta chain was observed in a study of CD8 T cells in ankylosing spondylitis. Each CDR3 protein is one row after TCRdb ran MiXCR on the 5' RACE reads. The sample holds fewer than 550,000 distinct CDR3 sequences, approximately 5% seen once. Notes on the study in general: Disease-linked clones were found to be CD8+ and relatively rare in peripheral blood. In ankylosing spondylitis blood, a motif of roughly 8 highly homologous TCR beta variants appeared characteristic.

This clonotype was picked up many times. Its matching antigen is unknown. The V end was cut by 8 bases, the J end by 6 bases, with 13 bases between. The length of the CDR3 is 13 residues. Sequenced material: blood, either unsorted or a sorted T cell fraction (not recorded which). The chain combines TRBV12-3 or TRBV12-4 with TRBJ2-2; D gene ambiguous. The TCR sequence derives from a male donor with ankylosing spondylitis. The CDR3 bases are TGTGCCAGCCTCGCAGTTGGGTCCGGGGAGCTGTTTTTT. Translating gives CASLAVGSGELFF.